This TCR beta chain is drawn from a study of T cell responses to AZD1222 COVID-19 vaccine. Study results and limitations: Among those given AZD1222, only six were seropositive at baseline. Epitopes outside B.1.351 and B.1.1.7 mutated regions reportedly drew nearly half of spike TCRs.

With regard to this clone: Its antigen is still unknown.

Profiled with immunoSEQ multiplex PCR; TCRdb holds only in-frame clones, not every one. The sample contains some 120,000 clones, roughly nine tenths of which appear only once. Trimming shortened V by 1 base and J by 3 bases, and 10 bases separated the two germline ends. This CDR3 comprises 15 residues. Germline V CDR1 and CDR2: LNHDA, SQIVND (reference sequence). The rearrangement uses TRBV19 and TRBJ1-5, with unresolved D. The clonotype originates from an adult who received the AZD1222 COVID-19 vaccine. The sequencing here drew on peripheral blood, taken 28 days after the second AZD1222 dose. This chain's CDR3 is CASSIGVADNQPQHF. CDR3 coding DNA: TGTGCCAGTAGTATAGGGGTGGCGGACAATCAGCCCCAGCATTTT.